A selection of T cell receptor beta chains follows, all from one sample in a study of blood T cells in healthy people across ages. TCRdb ran MiXCR on the 5' RACE reads and lists one entry per CDR3 protein. The table shows about 1.1 million distinct CDR3 sequences, with more than 30% occurring only once. Sequenced sample: blood. The receptors shown here come from a man aged 18 to 35 in good health. The CDR3 runs from the conserved cysteine through the conserved F or W. The order of the fields is V gene, CDR3 protein.

V: TRBV7-9
CDR3: CASSSEGRSNTEAFF

V: TRBV4-3
CDR3: CASSPLIAEYNEQFF

V: TRBV6-6
CDR3: CASSYSLQIQETQYF

V: TRBV7-8
CDR3: CASSQSRRNEQFF

V: TRBV5-1
CDR3: CASSLAGGRREQFF

V: TRBV20-1
CDR3: CSARGGQENTEAFF

V: TRBV20-1
CDR3: CSAPGWASTDTQYF

V: TRBV29-1
CDR3: CSVEARTGEGNSPLHF

V: TRBV6-6
CDR3: CATRDRVEYGYTF

V: TRBV6-6
CDR3: CASSYSAENYGYTF

V: TRBV4-1
CDR3: CASSPRQFSSGNTIYF

V: TRBV10-3
CDR3: CAISELSGGNNEQFF

V: TRBV5-1
CDR3: CASLPGPAGGYNEQFF

V: TRBV28
CDR3: CASSAQSTSYEQYF

V: TRBV5-6
CDR3: CAISNQGETEAFF

V: TRBV25-1
CDR3: CASSGGELARQFF

V: TRBV15
CDR3: CATSRDELLSWQGKSNQPQHF

V: TRBV7-2
CDR3: CASSSQPPGHIGQETQYF

V: TRBV12-3/TRBV12-4
CDR3: CATQWGFGEDTQYF

V: TRBV4-3
CDR3: CASSQRDSSYNSPLHF

V: TRBV7-6
CDR3: CASSLVNPSGGAYEQFF

V: TRBV9
CDR3: CASSVVGGGNNEQFF

V: TRBV28
CDR3: CASRTDRQYIGATNEKLFF

V: TRBV4-1
CDR3: CASSQELAGGLQETQYF

V: TRBV4-3
CDR3: CASSQDNEQFF

V: TRBV9
CDR3: CASSVATSRGSYNEQFF

V: TRBV12-3/TRBV12-4
CDR3: CASSNRPQSYGYTF

V: TRBV9
CDR3: CASSVAGHLNTGELFF

V: TRBV6-2/TRBV6-3
CDR3: CASSYSVTSGSYEQYF

V: TRBV19
CDR3: CASSVSRTDTQYF

V: TRBV7-2
CDR3: CASSLRGVDGYTF

V: TRBV10-3
CDR3: CAISGQPGHLNTEAFF

V: TRBV11-2
CDR3: CASSLEERWQFF

V: TRBV7-9
CDR3: CASSLPGQGKYNEQFF

V: TRBV28
CDR3: CASMETGGYNEQFF

V: TRBV20-1
CDR3: CSARTWDRFDSNQPQHF

V: TRBV20-1
CDR3: CSALQGGQPQHF

V: TRBV6-5
CDR3: CVSSYSKVAYGYTF

V: TRBV29-1
CDR3: CSVGGRGGQGGTQYF

V: TRBV7-9
CDR3: CASSSESSHGYTF

V: TRBV29-1
CDR3: CSVGEQGYEQYF

V: TRBV20-1
CDR3: CSARRSGGRQETQYF

V: TRBV29-1
CDR3: CSVAWGGTEAFF

V: TRBV12-3/TRBV12-4
CDR3: CASTEGGLNEKLFF

V: TRBV20-1
CDR3: CSVWGGLAYPGELFF

V: TRBV18
CDR3: CASSAELSDTQYF

V: TRBV12-3/TRBV12-4
CDR3: CASSLRVRNYGYTF

V: TRBV27
CDR3: CASSPRGHIEGYSGNTIYF

V: TRBV10-3
CDR3: CAISESTGGNSPLHF

V: TRBV27
CDR3: CASSLSGTTNEQFF

V: TRBV27
CDR3: CASSSLQTRRSTGLEQYF

V: TRBV7-6
CDR3: CASSSGQGGSPLHF

V: TRBV29-1
CDR3: CSVGGNEQYF

V: TRBV20-1
CDR3: CSARIRGMGYNEQYF

V: TRBV7-3
CDR3: CASSLSTAGETQYF